A single sample gave rise to the 26 T cell receptor beta chains below, sequenced in a study of CD8+ T cells in alopecia areata. Extracted from the samples, RNA was reverse transcribed into cDNA to serve as the sequencing template. Repertoires were generated with immunoSEQ multiplex PCR, while TCRdb's copy carries only in-frame clones and drops some. The sample consists of about 290,000 clones, 58% of them appearing once. The sample's treatment: oral pan-JAK inhibitor, 5-10 mg twice daily. The specimen comprised CD4+ T cells sorted from blood, sampled at week 24, from a patient treated with tofacitinib. The receptor source for this set is a human donor with alopecia areata.

This clone turned up a few times. V and J are TRBV29-1 and TRBJ2-2, with TRBD2 as a possible D gene (7 bases). The germline V gene has CDR1 SQVTM and CDR2 ANQGSEA. The CDR3 has 14 amino acids. Trimming left V 4 bases short and J 2 bases short, with 11 bases between. In nucleotides, the CDR3 is TGCAGCGTTGTAGGGGGGGCTAACACCGGGGAGCTGTTTTTT. Its translation is CSVVGGANTGELFF.

The rearrangement links TRBV30 to TRBJ2-5; a possible D gene is TRBD1 (6 bases). Looked up from germline, CDR1 is GTSNPN and CDR2 is SVGIG (reference sequence). V was clipped by 2 bases and J by 2 bases, with 12 bases between them. The length of the CDR3 is 14 residues. The CDR3, as DNA: TGTGCCTGGAGTCTTGGACAGACTCAAGAGACCCAGTACTTC. This translates into CAWSLGQTQETQYF. Based on the CDR3 plus reference TRBV30 and TRBJ2-5, the full variable domain is SQTIHQWPATLVQPVGSPLSLECTVEGTSNPNLYWYRQAAGRGLQLLFYSVGIGQISSEVPQNLSASRPQDRQFILSSKKLLLSDSGFYLCAWSLGQTQETQYFGPGTRLLVL.

The gene calls are TRBV4-1 and TRBJ1-2; possibly TRBD1 for D (6 bases). V was trimmed by 0 bases and J by 3 bases, leaving 14 bases between them. CDR1 is MGHRA, CDR2 YSYEKL, per germline. CDR3 length equals 16 residues. The CDR3 is CASSQESTGTYYGYTF. The CDR3 DNA is TGCGCCAGCAGCCAAGAATCTACAGGGACTTACTATGGCTACACCTTC.

The V gene is TRBV7-2, the J gene TRBJ2-3; D is perhaps TRBD2 (5 bases). V lost 7 bases and J 2 bases, leaving 13 bases between the germline ends. The germline gives CDR1 SGHTA, CDR2 FQGNSA. This CDR3 has 14 amino acids. The CDR3 loop is CASNPGFITDTQYF. CDR3 sequence (DNA): TGTGCCAGCAACCCGGGGTTTATCACAGATACGCAGTATTTT.

The chain employs TRBV29-1 and TRBJ2-7; D is unresolved. The V end lost 1 base, the J end lost 6 bases, and 7 bases lay between the germline ends. The CDR3 is 11 residues long. CDR1 and CDR2 from the germline V gene are SQVTM and ANQGSEA. The CDR3 spells CSVEGIGEQYF. The DNA of the CDR3 is TGCAGCGTTGAAGGGATCGGCGAGCAGTACTTC.

The sample holds one count of this clone. A much larger clonotype is one base distant, so this may be a read error. This chain uses TRBV5-6 with TRBJ2-7; no clear D gene. Germline values: CDR1 SGHDT, CDR2 YYEEEE. CDR3 length: 11 residues. Trimming left V 2 bases short and J 3 bases short, with 3 bases between. CDR3 coding DNA: TGTGCCAGCAGCTTCGGCTACGAGCAGTACTTC. This gives the protein CASSFGYEQYF.

The chain recombines TRBV29-1 with TRBJ1-1; D possibly corresponds to TRBD1 (5 bases). In germline, CDR1 is SQVTM, CDR2 ANQGSEA. The CDR3 has 14 residues. V was trimmed by 7 bases and J by 1 base, leaving 16 bases between them. The chain's CDR3 is CSADRGGQNTEAFF. As DNA, the CDR3 is TGCAGCGCCGATCGGGGAGGACAGAACACTGAAGCTTTCTTT.

The gene calls are TRBV30 and TRBJ1-2; 8 nucleotides match TRBD1. The CDR3 is 13 amino acids. The J segment lost 8 bases and the V segment lost 2 bases, leaving 7 bases of the junction unmatched. Germline lookup yields CDR1 GTSNPN and CDR2 SVGIG (reference sequence). CDR3 region: CAWSSGGALGYTF. CDR3 DNA: TGTGCCTGGAGTTCAGGGGGCGCCCTAGGCTACACCTTC.

The CDR3: CASSEVGAGEQYF. The CDR3 bases are TGTGCCAGCAGTGAAGTGGGGGCTGGCGAGCAGTACTTC. This chain connects TRBV2 to TRBJ2-7, with D possibly matching TRBD1 (6 bases). CDR3 length: 13 residues. In germline, CDR1 is SNHLY, CDR2 FYNNEI. The V gene lost 1 base and the J gene lost 6 bases, with 10 bases spanning the gap.

The CDR3 here is CASMRDSNQPQHF. CDR3 in DNA: TGTGCCAGCATGCGGGATAGCAATCAGCCCCAGCATTTT. The chain joins TRBV2 to TRBJ1-5; D uncertain. Germline values: CDR1 SNHLY, CDR2 FYNNEI. V lost 7 bases and J lost 0, with 7 bases in between. The CDR3 length is 13 residues.

V gene TRBV5-1 combines with J gene TRBJ1-2; no clear D. CDR1 and CDR2 (germline): SGHRS, YFSETQ. The CDR3 spans 13 residues. Trimming left V 0 bases short and J 8 bases short, with 11 bases between. The CDR3 DNA reads as TGCGCCAGCAGCTTGGCCTCAGCGAGCGGCTACACCTTC. It specifies CASSLASASGYTF. The whole variable domain, remainder taken from reference TRBV5-1 and TRBJ1-2, is KAGVTQTPRYLIKTRGQQVTLSCSPISGHRSVSWYQQTPGQGLQFLFEYFSETQRNKGNFPGRFSGRQFSNSRSEMNVSTLELGDSALYLCASSLASASGYTFGSGTRLTVV.

The rearrangement links TRBV11-1 to TRBJ2-1, with D perhaps TRBD1 (6 bases). The CDR3 has 12 amino acids. Germline lookup yields CDR1 SGHAT and CDR2 FQDESV (reference sequence). V lost 1 base, J lost 10 bases, and 8 bases lay in between. CDR3 residues: CASSLGTGEQFF. The DNA for the CDR3 is TGTGCCAGCAGCTTAGGCACAGGGGAGCAGTTCTTC.

This chain connects TRBV27 to TRBJ1-2; 7 positions match TRBD1. The V gene's germline CDR1 is MNHEY and CDR2 SMNVEV (reference sequence). J gave up 5 bases and V 3 bases, and 15 bases lay outside the gene matches. The length of the CDR3 is 17 residues. The CDR3 is CASSFILGTARSYGYTF. The CDR3 region has the DNA TGTGCCAGCAGTTTTATTTTAGGGACAGCAAGGAGTTATGGCTACACCTTC.

The rearrangement joins TRBV27 to TRBJ2-6; weak D call: TRBD1 (6 bases). The V gene lost 5 bases and the J gene lost 0 bases, with 11 bases spanning the gap. CDR1 and CDR2 (germline): MNHEY, SMNVEV (reference sequence). The CDR3 extends over 16 amino acids. CDR3 sequence reads: CASSRPGVSGANVLTF. CDR3 sequence (DNA): TGTGCCAGCAGTCGCCCAGGGGTCTCTGGGGCCAACGTCCTGACTTTC.

This clone was seen just once. V and J are TRBV27 and TRBJ1-1, with D hard to call. This CDR3 has 13 residues. Trimming cost V 3 bases and J 4 bases, with 9 bases left between them. The germline gives CDR1 MNHEY, CDR2 SMNVEV (reference sequence). CDR3 residues: CASSLGGITEAFF. For the CDR3, the DNA is TGTGCCAGCAGTTTGGGCGGTATCACTGAAGCTTTCTTT.

V and J are TRBV28 and TRBJ2-7; D might be TRBD1 (6 bases). The V gene's germline CDR1 is MDHEN and CDR2 SYDVKM. This CDR3 is built from 16 residues. Trimming shortened V by 3 bases and J by 2 bases, and 17 bases separated the two germline ends. CDR3 coding DNA: TGTGCCAGCAGTTTTTCGTTAGGGACACTAACCTACGAGCAGTACTTC. As protein: CASSFSLGTLTYEQYF.

The CDR3 is CASSLTGQFSYNEQFF. CDR3 DNA: TGCGCCAGCAGCTTGACAGGCCAGTTCTCCTACAATGAGCAGTTCTTC. J is TRBJ2-1 and V is TRBV5-1, with D tentatively TRBD1 (5 bases). V gave up 1 base and J gave up 0 bases, with 11 bases separating them. This CDR3 region has 16 residues. Germline V CDR1 and CDR2: SGHRS, YFSETQ.

This chain uses TRBV30 with TRBJ1-1, with 8 bases that match TRBD1. Germline CDR1 is GTSNPN and CDR2 is SVGIG (reference sequence). CDR3 length: 15 amino acids. The trim removed 4 bases at V and 6 bases at J, leaving 13 bases unmatched. The CDR3 loop is CAWMGSTGGAAEAFF. CDR3 in DNA: TGTGCCTGGATGGGGTCTACAGGGGGTGCCGCTGAAGCTTTCTTT. Using reference TRBV30 and TRBJ1-1 for the parts outside the CDR3, the full variable domain is SQTIHQWPATLVQPVGSPLSLECTVEGTSNPNLYWYRQAAGRGLQLLFYSVGIGQISSEVPQNLSASRPQDRQFILSSKKLLLSDSGFYLCAWMGSTGGAAEAFFGQGTRLTVV.

This clone was seen a few times. DNA for the CDR3: TGTGCCAGCAGTGTCCCGAACCAGCCCCAGCATTTT. It encodes CASSVPNQPQHF. This chain uses TRBV2 with TRBJ1-5, with D unresolved. From germline, CDR1 is SNHLY and CDR2 FYNNEI. The V end lost 4 bases, the J end lost 7 bases, and 8 bases lay between the germline ends. There are 12 residues in the CDR3.

This chain joins TRBV5-1 and TRBJ2-2; TRBD2 agrees at 8 bases. Trimming removed 0 bases from V and 3 bases from J; junction bases left unmatched: 1. Germline lookup yields CDR1 SGHRS and CDR2 YFSETQ. The CDR3 sequence is 15 residues long. CDR3 sequence reads: CASSLELADTGELFF. CDR3 DNA: TGCGCCAGCAGCTTGGAACTAGCGGACACCGGGGAGCTGTTTTTT.

The V call is TRBV5-1, the J call TRBJ2-2; 8 bases map to TRBD2. The CDR3 spans 15 residues. J was trimmed by 4 bases and V by 4 bases; bases with no gene match: 6. Germline V CDR1 and CDR2: SGHRS, YFSETQ. Here the CDR3 DNA reads TGCGCCAGCAGCCCCGGGACTAGTCGCACCGGGGAGCTGTTTTTT. The encoded protein is CASSPGTSRTGELFF.

The gene calls are TRBV7-8 and TRBJ1-1; no firm D call. Looked up from germline, CDR1 is SGHVS and CDR2 is FQNEAQ. The CDR3 runs 14 residues. Trimming left V 4 bases short and J 11 bases short, with 20 bases between. This CDR3 is CASSSRDMTSKAFF. Written as DNA, the CDR3 is TGTGCCAGCAGCTCCCGAGACATGACTTCTAAGGCTTTCTTT.

This clone came up a few times. The chain carries TRBV29-1 and TRBJ2-7; 7 bases are shared with TRBD1. This CDR3 is built from 13 residues. Germline lookup yields CDR1 SQVTM and CDR2 ANQGSEA. V lost 6 bases and J lost 3; bases outside the gene matches: 8. CDR3 region: CSVLRGLNYEQYF. CDR3 coding DNA: TGCAGCGTGCTCAGGGGGTTGAACTACGAGCAGTACTTC.

This chain uses TRBV29-1 with TRBJ2-1, with 8 bases that match TRBD2. CDR3 length: 13 residues. Germline lookup yields CDR1 SQVTM and CDR2 ANQGSEA. The V gene end was trimmed by 3 bases and the J gene end by 6 bases; junction bases not matched to a gene: 4. CDR3 nucleotides: TGCAGCGTTGAGCGGGGGGCCGGCAATGAGCAGTTCTTC. Amino acid sequence: CSVERGAGNEQFF.

The chain couples TRBV30 to TRBJ2-4, with D maybe TRBD2 (6 bases). Trimming stripped 0 bases from V and 6 bases from J, with 12 bases between. Germline-derived CDR1 and CDR2 are GTSNPN and SVGIG (reference sequence). The CDR3 extends over 14 amino acids. The CDR3 spells CAWSVGGSVNIQYF. The CDR3 nucleotides read TGTGCCTGGAGTGTAGGAGGGTCGGTAAACATTCAGTACTTC.

Here the CDR3 reads CAWSARTGFNSPLHF. CDR3 in DNA: TGTGCCTGGAGTGCTCGGACAGGTTTTAATTCACCCCTCCACTTT. The V gene is TRBV30, the J gene TRBJ1-6, with TRBD1 identical over 7 bases. V lost 1 base and J lost 6; bases outside the gene matches: 6. This CDR3 comprises 15 residues. Germline lookup yields CDR1 GTSNPN and CDR2 SVGIG (reference sequence).